This T cell receptor (beta chain) is from a study of blood T cell repertoires in COVID-19. Turning to the study itself: Nucleic acid was either cDNA or gDNA, and it came from T cells, B-cell-depleted T cells, or PBMCs.

Authors' data handling: Amplifying reference gene primers gave estimates of nucleated cell counts. Sequencing was performed with immunoSEQ multiplex PCR; in TCRdb, only in-frame clones are kept and a portion is missing. Clonal size and the V and J genes are those of that table, whereas D and trimming came from the DNA. The sample shows 120,000 to 150,000 clones, about four fifths of them seen only once. The V gene's germline CDR1 is LNHNV and CDR2 YYDKDF (reference sequence). V lost 2 bases, J lost 1 base, and 8 bases lay in between. The length of the CDR3 is 14 residues. What was sequenced was peripheral blood. The origin of this receptor is a human donor with acute or convalescent COVID-19. The donor label of this sample is uncertain. V gene TRBV15 combines with J gene TRBJ1-1; tentatively, D is TRBD1 (5 bases). The CDR3 DNA sequence: TGTGCCACCAGCAGACCCAGGGCGAACACTGAAGCTTTCTTT. Its translation is CATSRPRANTEAFF.